This T cell receptor beta chain was documented in a study of tissue T cells after allogeneic stem cell transplantation. Germline V gives CDR1 SGHSN, CDR2 HYEKVE. This CDR3 region has 13 residues. V lost 4 bases to trimming and J lost 8 bases; unmatched junction nucleotides: 4. Clones were sequenced by immunoSEQ multiplex PCR, and TCRdb holds only the in-frame ones, with some missing. The repertoire holds about 7,800 clones, with roughly 49% as singletons. Indicated time point: mouse harvest day 7 after allogeneic transplant. The graft held 10^6 splenic CD5+ T cells and 10^7 T-cell-depleted bone marrow cells. By share of the sample, this clone is medium-sized. Its specificity is not known. Gene names and germline match the mouse. The CDR3 is cut off 1 residue early in the read; its end comes from the germline J gene. Study results and limitations: Anatomically similar tissues had similar TCR repertoires within each patient. Some tissue clones might be persisting host cells; their alloreactivity or antigen specificity was not determined.

The TCR was taken from a female BALB/c mouse given C57BL/6 T cells with graft-versus-host disease after an allogeneic hematopoietic cell transplant. The sequencing input was gut tissue. The chain links TRBV12-1 to TRBJ2-5, with 11 bases aligning to TRBD1. Partial CDR3 DNA: TGTGCCAGCTCCCAGGGACAGGGGGGCACCCAGTAC. It yields the protein CASSQGQGGTQY. The whole CDR3 protein reads CASSQGQGGTQYF.